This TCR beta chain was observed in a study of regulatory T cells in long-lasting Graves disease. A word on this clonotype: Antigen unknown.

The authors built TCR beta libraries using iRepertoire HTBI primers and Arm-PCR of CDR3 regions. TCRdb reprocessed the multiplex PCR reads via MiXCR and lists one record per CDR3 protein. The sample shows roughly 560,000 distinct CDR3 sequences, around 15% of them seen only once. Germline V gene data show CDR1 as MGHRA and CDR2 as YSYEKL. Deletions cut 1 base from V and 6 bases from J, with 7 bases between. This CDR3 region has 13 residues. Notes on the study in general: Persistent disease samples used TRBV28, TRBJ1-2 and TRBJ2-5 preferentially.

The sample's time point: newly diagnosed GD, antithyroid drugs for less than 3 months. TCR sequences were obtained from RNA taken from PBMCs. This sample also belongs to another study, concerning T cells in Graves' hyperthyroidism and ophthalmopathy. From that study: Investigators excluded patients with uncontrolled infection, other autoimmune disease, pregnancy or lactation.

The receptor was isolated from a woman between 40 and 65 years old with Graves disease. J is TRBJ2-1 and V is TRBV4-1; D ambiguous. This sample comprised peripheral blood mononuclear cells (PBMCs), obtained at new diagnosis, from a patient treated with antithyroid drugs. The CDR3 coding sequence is TGCGCCAGCAGCCAAGGCCCCCGCAATGAGCAGTTCTTC. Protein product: CASSQGPRNEQFF.